Sequencing of this TCR beta chain was carried out in a study of T cell responses to AZD1222 COVID-19 vaccine. Using immunoSEQ multiplex PCR, the repertoire was profiled, and TCRdb retains in-frame clones only, with some absent. The data show roughly 140,000 clones, about 91% seen once. As to this clone: Its specificity is unknown.

Findings of the study overall: Only 5 to 7 AZD1222 recipients were seropositive at baseline.

The CDR3 totals 13 residues. Germline-derived CDR1 and CDR2 are SGHTA and FQGNSA. The ends were cut back, 1 base at V and 3 bases at J, with 6 bases in the middle. The material sequenced was peripheral blood, taken on day 0 of AZD1222 vaccination. This chain joins TRBV7-2 and TRBJ1-2; no clear D. The receptor comes from an adult in good health. The CDR3 DNA follows: TGTGCCAGCAGCTTAGTGTGGGACTATGGCTACACCTTC. It translates to CASSLVWDYGYTF.